The 25 T cell receptor beta chains presented below share a single source sample, sequenced in a study of T cell changes during pregnancy in multiple sclerosis. This table comes from immunoSEQ multiplex PCR, and its TCRdb copy is limited to in-frame clones, with some not included. The sample lists approximately 58,000 clones, around 90% seen once, with 1.4% in the top ten. The sequences come from peripheral blood, collected in the second trimester of pregnancy. These receptors were obtained from a female donor with multiple sclerosis, enrolled in a pregnancy study.

The gene calls are TRBV6-1 and TRBJ2-6, with D hard to call. The CDR3 is 13 amino acids. V was shortened by 8 bases and J by 0 bases, with 5 bases between the two germline ends. Germline CDR1 is MNHNS and CDR2 is SASEGT. CDR3 in amino acids: CASGHSGANVLTF. The CDR3 nucleotides read TGTGCCAGCGGGCACTCTGGGGCCAACGTCCTGACTTTC.

This clone was seen only a few times. V and J are TRBV10-3 and TRBJ2-7, with D possibly TRBD2 on 7 matching bases. In germline, CDR1 is ENHRY, CDR2 SYGVKD. The germline V and J ends were trimmed by 8 bases and 3 bases, with 20 bases remaining between them. The CDR3 consists of 15 residues. The CDR3 region has the DNA TGTGCCATCTCGAAGCGGGACAACGAATACTACGAGCAGTACTTC. This gives the protein CAISKRDNEYYEQYF.

The rearrangement uses TRBV25-1 and TRBJ2-5, with a tentative D call TRBD2 (5 bases). Germline V gene sequence: CDR1 MGHDK, CDR2 SYGVNS. Trimming left V 3 bases short and J 5 bases short, with 13 bases between. The CDR3 sequence is 14 residues long. In nucleotides, the CDR3 is TGTGCCAGCAGTGATCGGGGTCTGGGTGAGACCCAGTACTTC. As protein: CASSDRGLGETQYF.

The chain uses TRBV5-1 and TRBJ2-1, with 10 bases identical to TRBD2. V lost 4 bases, J lost 2 bases, and 3 bases stayed unmatched. The CDR3 is made up of 15 amino acids. The germline V gene has CDR1 SGHRS and CDR2 YFSETQ. The CDR3 spells CASSLAGAAYNEQFF. In nucleotides, the CDR3 is TGCGCCAGCAGCCTAGCGGGAGCTGCCTACAATGAGCAGTTCTTC.

CDR3 sequence: CASSESGLADTQYF. CDR3 in DNA: TGTGCCAGCAGTGAAAGCGGCTTAGCAGATACGCAGTATTTT. The chain combines TRBV6-1 with TRBJ2-3; possibly TRBD2 for D (5 bases). In germline, CDR1 is MNHNS, CDR2 SASEGT. The V end lost 2 bases, the J end lost 4 bases, and 10 bases lay between the germline ends. The CDR3 covers 14 residues.

The CDR3 here is CASSLGDSEAFF. CDR3 DNA: TGCGCCAGCAGCTTGGGTGACAGTGAAGCTTTCTTT. The rearrangement uses TRBV5-1 and TRBJ1-1; possible D gene TRBD1, 5 bases. The germline gives CDR1 SGHRS, CDR2 YFSETQ. Trimming shortened V by 0 bases and J by 7 bases, and 7 bases separated the two germline ends. CDR3 length equals 12 residues.

There are a few counts of this clone. The V call is TRBV5-1, the J call TRBJ1-1; the match to TRBD1 covers 7 bases. CDR3 length: 15 amino acids. Trimming removed 0 bases from V and 1 base from J; junction bases left unmatched: 3. Germline V lookup: CDR1 SGHRS, CDR2 YFSETQ. The CDR3 DNA reads TGCGCCAGCAGCTTGGTTCAGGGGGGGAACACTGAAGCTTTCTTT. Its translation: CASSLVQGGNTEAFF.

The DNA of the CDR3 is TGTGCCAGCAGCTTTAGCTGGAGGGGAGAGACCCAGTACTTC. It is translated as CASSFSWRGETQYF. The chain combines TRBV11-3 with TRBJ2-5; TRBD2 might be the D (6 bases). The V gene's germline CDR1 is SGHNT and CDR2 YENEEA. The CDR3 is made up of 14 amino acids. The V end was cut by 3 bases, the J end by 4 bases, with 12 bases between.

In this sample, this clone turned up a few times. This chain connects TRBV5-4 to TRBJ2-3; the match to TRBD2 covers 10 bases. This CDR3 is 17 amino acids long. Losses at the gene ends were 0 bases for V and 4 bases for J; bases not matched to a gene: 8. In germline, CDR1 is SGHNT, CDR2 YYREEE (reference sequence). CDR3 amino acids: CASSLVRLAGTPDTQYF. CDR3 in DNA: TGTGCCAGCAGCTTGGTGCGACTAGCGGGTACGCCAGATACGCAGTATTTT.

The genes are TRBV6-1 and TRBJ2-5; a weak D match, TRBD1 (5 bases). The ends were cut back, 5 bases at V and 2 bases at J, with 9 bases in the middle. The CDR3 has 13 amino acids. Germline V gene sequence: CDR1 MNHNS, CDR2 SASEGT. For the CDR3, the DNA is TGTGCCAGCAGTTGGACACTACAAGAGACCCAGTACTTC. Translated: CASSWTLQETQYF.

This clone showed up just once. The rearrangement joins TRBV4-1 to TRBJ2-7; TRBD2 agrees at 9 bases. CDR1 is MGHRA, CDR2 YSYEKL, per germline. The CDR3 has 14 residues. V lost 5 bases, J lost 2 bases, and 4 bases stayed unmatched. The CDR3 loop is CASSSASGAYEQYF. The CDR3 bases are TGCGCCAGCAGCTCAGCTAGCGGGGCCTACGAGCAGTACTTC.

This chain joins TRBV28 and TRBJ1-1, with a tentative D call TRBD1 (5 bases). This CDR3 has 12 residues. Germline V gene sequence: CDR1 MDHEN, CDR2 SYDVKM. Trimming took off 1 base at V and 7 bases at J, with 7 bases between the two ends. The CDR3 nucleotides are TGTGCCAGCAGTTTATCGACAGATGAAGCTTTCTTT. It yields the protein CASSLSTDEAFF.

CDR3 DNA sequence: TGCGCCAGCAGCCAAGTCACTAGCGGGAGCAATGAGCAGTTCTTC. Protein product: CASSQVTSGSNEQFF. The chain uses TRBV4-3 and TRBJ2-1, with 11 bases identical to TRBD2. Germline CDR1 reads LGHNA; CDR2 reads YSLEER. J was trimmed by 6 bases and V by 1 base; bases with no gene match: 2. This CDR3 region has 15 residues.

This chain uses TRBV11-2 with TRBJ2-3, with 10 bases aligning to TRBD2. The germline V gene encodes CDR1 SGHAT and CDR2 FQNNGV. The CDR3 length is 13 residues. V lost 2 bases, J lost 9 bases, and 2 bases stayed unmatched. The CDR3 DNA reads TGTGCCAGCAGCTTAAGAGCGGGAGGGACGCAGTATTTT. Protein product: CASSLRAGGTQYF.

The genes are TRBV5-6 and TRBJ1-1; 10 bases are a match to TRBD1. The CDR3 sequence is 15 residues long. J gave up 4 bases and V 3 bases, and 6 bases lay outside the gene matches. The germline CDR1 and CDR2 sequences are SGHDT and YYEEEE. CDR3 sequence: CASSSTGGGGTEAFF. CDR3 in DNA: TGTGCCAGCAGCTCGACAGGGGGCGGGGGCACTGAAGCTTTCTTT.

The rearrangement links TRBV6-5 to TRBJ1-2; D is uncertain. The CDR3 length is 13 residues. V lost 0 bases to trimming and J lost 6 bases, with 8 bases between them. Germline-derived CDR1 and CDR2 are MNHEY and SVGAGI. CDR3 sequence: CASSYSREHGYTF. The DNA for the CDR3 is TGTGCCAGCAGTTACTCGAGAGAGCATGGCTACACCTTC.

The V and J genes are TRBV5-4 and TRBJ2-5; 8 bases line up with TRBD2. Trimming at V came to 5 bases and at J to 5 bases, leaving 5 bases not matched to a gene. This CDR3 comprises 13 residues. Germline CDR1 reads SGHNT; CDR2 reads YYREEE (reference sequence). For the CDR3, the DNA is TGTGCCAGCAGGGTAGCGGGAAGGGAGACCCAGTACTTC. It is translated as CASRVAGRETQYF.

The V call is TRBV28, the J call TRBJ2-3, with 7 bases matching TRBD2. The CDR3 loop spans 15 amino acids. The ends lost 3 bases at V and 0 bases at J; junction bases unmatched: 3. The germline CDR1 and CDR2 sequences are MDHEN and SYDVKM. The CDR3 DNA sequence: TGTGCCAGCAGTTTTTACGGGGGGAGCACAGATACGCAGTATTTT. Amino acid sequence: CASSFYGGSTDTQYF. Based on the CDR3 plus reference TRBV28 and TRBJ2-3, the full variable domain is DVKVTQSSRYLVKRTGEKVFLECVQDMDHENMFWYRQDPGLGLRLIYFSYDVKMKEKGDIPEGYSVSREKKERFSLILESASTNQTSMYLCASSFYGGSTDTQYFGPGTRLTVL.

J is TRBJ2-2 and V is TRBV7-9; a possible D gene is TRBD1 (5 bases). Trimming removed 5 bases at V and 8 bases at J, with 15 bases between. This CDR3 is built from 14 residues. CDR1 and CDR2 (germline): SEHNR, FQNEAQ (reference sequence). CDR3 loop: CASSQGSSEGELFF. The CDR3 nucleotides read TGTGCCAGCAGCCAGGGCTCCTCCGAGGGGGAGCTGTTTTTT. Looking up the rest from reference TRBV7-9 and TRBJ2-2 gives the full variable domain: DTGVSQNPRHKITKRGQNVTFRCDPISEHNRLYWYRQTLGQGPEFLTYFQNEAQLEKSRLLSDRFSAERPKGSFSTLEIQRTEQGDSAMYLCASSQGSSEGELFFGEGSRLTVL.

The CDR3 coding sequence is TGTGCCAGCAGCTTGTATCGCCGAGGGGGGGAAGATACGCAGTATTTT. Translating gives CASSLYRRGGEDTQYF. This chain joins TRBV5-6 and TRBJ2-3; D is possibly TRBD2 (7 bases). The CDR3 is made up of 16 amino acids. V was pared by 1 base and J by 5 bases, with 17 bases between. Germline CDR1 and CDR2: SGHDT and YYEEEE. The full variable domain, rest sourced from reference TRBV5-6 and TRBJ2-3, is DAGVTQSPTHLIKTRGQQVTLRCSPKSGHDTVSWYQQALGQGPQFIFQYYEEEERQRGNFPDRFSGHQFPNYSSELNVNALLLGDSALYLCASSLYRRGGEDTQYFGPGTRLTVL.

This chain connects TRBV23-1 to TRBJ2-3, with D perhaps matching TRBD2 (6 bases). TRBV23-1 is an ORF, with its function uncertain. The length of the CDR3 is 17 residues. V dropped 2 bases and J dropped 9 bases, with 24 bases sitting between them. This chain's CDR3 is CASSQNLFRREARTQYF. The CDR3 DNA reads TGCGCCAGCAGTCAAAATCTTTTCCGGCGGGAAGCCAGGACGCAGTATTTT.

The chain has TRBV18 and TRBJ1-1; no firm D call. There are 12 residues in the CDR3. The V gene's germline CDR1 is KGHSH and CDR2 LQKENI. V was cut by 6 bases and J by 4 bases, with 9 bases left in between. The CDR3 here is CASSSRGTEAFF. The DNA for the CDR3 is TGTGCCAGCTCTTCCCGAGGCACTGAAGCTTTCTTT.

The CDR3 region is CASSPRVVFGTSVNEQFF. The CDR3 DNA is TGTGCCAGCTCACCTAGGGTAGTATTTGGGACTAGCGTCAATGAGCAGTTCTTC. The chain joins TRBV18 to TRBJ2-1; 10 bases match TRBD2. Per the germline V gene, CDR1 is KGHSH and CDR2 is LQKENI. V lost 3 bases, J lost 6 bases, and 14 bases stayed unmatched. The CDR3 length is 18 residues.

The chain combines TRBV11-2 with TRBJ1-5; tentative D call: TRBD1 (6 bases). Germline loops: CDR1 SGHAT, CDR2 FQNNGV. CDR3 length: 15 amino acids. The V gene lost 0 bases and the J gene lost 5 bases, with 11 bases spanning the gap. CDR3 amino acids: CASSLDGGRDQPQHF. The CDR3 DNA sequence: TGTGCCAGCAGCTTAGATGGGGGCCGTGATCAGCCCCAGCATTTT.

The chain is built from TRBV5-6 and TRBJ2-5; D uncertain. Trimming took 2 bases from V and 5 from J, leaving 16 bases between them. This CDR3 is 15 amino acids long. Per the germline V gene, CDR1 is SGHDT and CDR2 is YYEEEE. The CDR3 region has the DNA TGTGCCAGCAGCTTTCTGACGTCAGTGGAGGAGACCCAGTACTTC. It yields the protein CASSFLTSVEETQYF.